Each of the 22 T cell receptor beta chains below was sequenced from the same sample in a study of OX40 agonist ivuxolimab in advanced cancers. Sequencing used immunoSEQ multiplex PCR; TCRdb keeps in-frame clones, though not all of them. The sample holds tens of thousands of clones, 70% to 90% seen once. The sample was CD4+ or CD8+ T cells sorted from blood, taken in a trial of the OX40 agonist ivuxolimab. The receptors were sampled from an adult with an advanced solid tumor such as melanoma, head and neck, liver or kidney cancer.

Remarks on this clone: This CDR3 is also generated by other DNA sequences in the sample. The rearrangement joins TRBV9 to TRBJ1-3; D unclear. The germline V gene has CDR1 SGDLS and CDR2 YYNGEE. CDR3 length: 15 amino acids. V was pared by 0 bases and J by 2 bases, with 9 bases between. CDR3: CASSVDGRPGNTIYF. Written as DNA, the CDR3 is TGTGCCAGCAGCGTAGATGGACGGCCTGGAAACACCATATATTTT.

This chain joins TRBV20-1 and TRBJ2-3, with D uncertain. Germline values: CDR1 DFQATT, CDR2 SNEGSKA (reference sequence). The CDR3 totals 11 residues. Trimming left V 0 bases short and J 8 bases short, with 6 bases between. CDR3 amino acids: CSARDTGTQYF. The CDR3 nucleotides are TGCAGTGCTAGAGATACCGGTACGCAGTATTTT.

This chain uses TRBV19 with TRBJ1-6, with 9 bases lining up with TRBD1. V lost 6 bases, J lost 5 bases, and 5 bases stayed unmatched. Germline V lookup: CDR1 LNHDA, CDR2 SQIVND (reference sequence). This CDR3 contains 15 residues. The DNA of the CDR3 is TGTGCCAGTAGCCCGGGACAGGGAAATAATTCACCCCTCCACTTT. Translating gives CASSPGQGNNSPLHF.

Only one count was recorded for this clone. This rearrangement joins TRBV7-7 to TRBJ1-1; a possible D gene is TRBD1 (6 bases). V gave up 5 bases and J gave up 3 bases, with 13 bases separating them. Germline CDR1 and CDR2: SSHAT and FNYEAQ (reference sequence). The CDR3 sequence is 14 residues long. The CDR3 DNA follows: TGTGCCAGCAGCCCTTTGGACAGTTACACTGAAGCTTTCTTT. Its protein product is CASSPLDSYTEAFF. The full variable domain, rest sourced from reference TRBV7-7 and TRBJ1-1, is GAGVSQSPRYKVTKRGQDVTLRCDPISSHATLYWYQQALGQGPEFLTYFNYEAQPDKSGLPSDRFSAERPEGSISTLTIQRTEQRDSAMYRCASSPLDSYTEAFFGQGTRLTVV.

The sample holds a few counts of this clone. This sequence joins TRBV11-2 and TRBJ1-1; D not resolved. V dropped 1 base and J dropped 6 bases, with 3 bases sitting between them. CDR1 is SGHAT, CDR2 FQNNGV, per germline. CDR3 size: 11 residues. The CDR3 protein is CASSLGSEAFF. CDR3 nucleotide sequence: TGTGCCAGCAGCTTAGGGTCTGAAGCTTTCTTT.

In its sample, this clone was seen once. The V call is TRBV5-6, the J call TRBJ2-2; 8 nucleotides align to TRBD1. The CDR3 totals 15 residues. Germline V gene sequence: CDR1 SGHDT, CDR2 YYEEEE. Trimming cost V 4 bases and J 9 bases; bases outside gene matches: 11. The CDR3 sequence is CASSQGQGRPRELFF. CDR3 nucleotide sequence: TGTGCCAGCAGCCAAGGACAGGGCCGTCCCCGGGAGCTGTTTTTT.

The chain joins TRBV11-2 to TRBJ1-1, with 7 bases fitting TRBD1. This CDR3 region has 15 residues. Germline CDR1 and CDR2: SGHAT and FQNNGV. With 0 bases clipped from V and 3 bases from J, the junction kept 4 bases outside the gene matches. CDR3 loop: CASSLEQGLDTEAFF. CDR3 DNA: TGTGCCAGCAGCTTAGAACAGGGGTTAGACACTGAAGCTTTCTTT.

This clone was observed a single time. The CDR3 coding sequence is TGTGCCAGCAGTTCCCGGGACTACCCAGAGACCCAGTACTTC. Its translation is CASSSRDYPETQYF. J is TRBJ2-5 and V is TRBV7-2; the match to TRBD2 covers 7 bases. Germline CDR1 reads SGHTA; CDR2 reads FQGNSA. Trimming took 6 bases from V and 4 from J; bases not matched to a gene: 8. This CDR3 is 14 amino acids long.

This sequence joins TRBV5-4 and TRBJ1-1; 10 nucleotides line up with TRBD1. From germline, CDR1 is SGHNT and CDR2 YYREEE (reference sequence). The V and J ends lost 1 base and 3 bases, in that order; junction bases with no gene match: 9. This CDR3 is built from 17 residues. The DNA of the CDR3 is TGTGCCAGCAGCTTGTGGGGTTTTGGACAGGGGGACACTGAAGCTTTCTTT. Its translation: CASSLWGFGQGDTEAFF.

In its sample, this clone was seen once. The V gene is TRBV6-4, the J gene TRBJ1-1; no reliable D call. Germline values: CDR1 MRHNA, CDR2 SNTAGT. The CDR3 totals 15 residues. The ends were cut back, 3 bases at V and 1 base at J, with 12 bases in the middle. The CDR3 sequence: CASSEEAFGNTEAFF. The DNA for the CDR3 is TGTGCCAGCAGTGAGGAGGCCTTCGGGAACACTGAAGCTTTCTTT.

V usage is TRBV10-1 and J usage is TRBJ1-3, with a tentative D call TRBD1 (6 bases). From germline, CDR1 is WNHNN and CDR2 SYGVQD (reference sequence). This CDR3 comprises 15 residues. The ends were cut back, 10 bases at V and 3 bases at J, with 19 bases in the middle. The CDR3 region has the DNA TGCGCCATCCGGGGGGGCTCTCGTCTTGGAAACACCATATATTTT. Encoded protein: CAIRGGSRLGNTIYF.

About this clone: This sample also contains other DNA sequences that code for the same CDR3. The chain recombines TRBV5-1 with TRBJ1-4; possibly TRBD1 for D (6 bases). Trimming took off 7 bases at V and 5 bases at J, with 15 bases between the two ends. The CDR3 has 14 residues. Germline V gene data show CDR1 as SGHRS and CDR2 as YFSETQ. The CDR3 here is CASGETGDNEKLFF. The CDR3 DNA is TGCGCCAGCGGAGAGACAGGTGACAATGAAAAACTGTTTTTT.

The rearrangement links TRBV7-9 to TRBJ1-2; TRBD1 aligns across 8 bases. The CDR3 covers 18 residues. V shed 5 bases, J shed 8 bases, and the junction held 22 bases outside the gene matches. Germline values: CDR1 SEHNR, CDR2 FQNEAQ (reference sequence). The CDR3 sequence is CASSLASETGAIGGGYTF. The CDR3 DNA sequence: TGTGCCAGCAGCCTCGCCTCCGAGACAGGGGCCATTGGCGGCGGCTACACCTTC. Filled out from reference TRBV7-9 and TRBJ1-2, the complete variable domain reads DTGVSQNPRHKITKRGQNVTFRCDPISEHNRLYWYRQTLGQGPEFLTYFQNEAQLEKSRLLSDRFSAERPKGSFSTLEIQRTEQGDSAMYLCASSLASETGAIGGGYTFGSGTRLTVV.

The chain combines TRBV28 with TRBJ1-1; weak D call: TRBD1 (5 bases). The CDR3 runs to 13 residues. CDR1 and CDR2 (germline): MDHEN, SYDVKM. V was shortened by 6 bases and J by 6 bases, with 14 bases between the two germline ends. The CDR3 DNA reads TGTGCCAGCAGAACCACATTAGGGGCTGAAGCTTTCTTT. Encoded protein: CASRTTLGAEAFF. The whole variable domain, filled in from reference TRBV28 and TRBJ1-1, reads DVKVTQSSRYLVKRTGEKVFLECVQDMDHENMFWYRQDPGLGLRLIYFSYDVKMKEKGDIPEGYSVSREKKERFSLILESASTNQTSMYLCASRTTLGAEAFFGQGTRLTVV.

This CDR3 reads CASSRLANTGELFF. The CDR3, as DNA: TGTGCCAGCAGTCGTCTGGCGAACACCGGGGAGCTGTTTTTT. The gene calls are TRBV25-1 and TRBJ2-2; D remains unclear. Trimming stripped 5 bases from V and 0 bases from J, with 7 bases between. The CDR3 is made up of 14 amino acids. Germline loops: CDR1 MGHDK, CDR2 SYGVNS.

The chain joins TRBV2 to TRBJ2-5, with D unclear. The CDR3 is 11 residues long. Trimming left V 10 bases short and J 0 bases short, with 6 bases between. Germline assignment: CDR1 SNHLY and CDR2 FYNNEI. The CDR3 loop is CAKRHQETQYF. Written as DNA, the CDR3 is TGTGCCAAACGTCACCAAGAGACCCAGTACTTC.

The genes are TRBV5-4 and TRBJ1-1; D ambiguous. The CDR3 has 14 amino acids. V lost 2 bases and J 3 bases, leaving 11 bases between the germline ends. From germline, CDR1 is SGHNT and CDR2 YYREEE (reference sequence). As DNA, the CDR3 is TGTGCCAGCAGCTTTCCCGGTGTATACACTGAAGCTTTCTTT. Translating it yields CASSFPGVYTEAFF.

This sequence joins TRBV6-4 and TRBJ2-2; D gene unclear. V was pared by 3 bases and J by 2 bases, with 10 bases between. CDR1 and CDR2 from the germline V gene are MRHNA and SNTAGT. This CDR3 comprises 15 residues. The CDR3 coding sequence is TGTGCCAGCAGTGATGACCCAGACAACACCGGGGAGCTGTTTTTT. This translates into CASSDDPDNTGELFF.

CDR3 in DNA: TGTGCCAGCAGGTCCCGGGACAGCACCATTTTTTATAATTCACCCCTCCACTTT. This codes for CASRSRDSTIFYNSPLHF. This chain connects TRBV28 to TRBJ1-6, with 7 bases aligning to TRBD1. The junction had 15 bases not matched to a gene; V was cut back by 6 bases and J by 4 bases. The germline V gene encodes CDR1 MDHEN and CDR2 SYDVKM. This CDR3 has 18 residues.

The CDR3 loop reads CASSLFRGGLQETQYF. Here the CDR3 DNA reads TGTGCCAGCAGCTTGTTCAGGGGGGGCCTTCAAGAGACCCAGTACTTC. The chain links TRBV11-2 to TRBJ2-5; D may correspond to TRBD1 or TRBD2 (7 bases each). Germline CDR1 and CDR2: SGHAT and FQNNGV. There are 16 residues in the CDR3. Between the trimmed V and J ends, which lost 3 bases and 2 bases, there was a span of 16 bases.

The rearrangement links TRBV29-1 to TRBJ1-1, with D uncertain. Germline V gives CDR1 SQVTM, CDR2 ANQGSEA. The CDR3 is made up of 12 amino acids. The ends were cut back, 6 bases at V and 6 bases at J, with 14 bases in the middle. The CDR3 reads CSVPGPTAEAFF. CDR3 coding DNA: TGCAGCGTACCGGGCCCCACCGCTGAAGCTTTCTTT.

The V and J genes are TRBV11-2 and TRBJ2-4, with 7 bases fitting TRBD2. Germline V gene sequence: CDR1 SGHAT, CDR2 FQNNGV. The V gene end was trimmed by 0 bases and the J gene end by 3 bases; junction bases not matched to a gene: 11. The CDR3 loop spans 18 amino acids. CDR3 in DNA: TGTGCCAGCAGCTTAGATTCAAGGGGTAGCGGGCTCAAAAACATTCAGTACTTC. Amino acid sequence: CASSLDSRGSGLKNIQYF.